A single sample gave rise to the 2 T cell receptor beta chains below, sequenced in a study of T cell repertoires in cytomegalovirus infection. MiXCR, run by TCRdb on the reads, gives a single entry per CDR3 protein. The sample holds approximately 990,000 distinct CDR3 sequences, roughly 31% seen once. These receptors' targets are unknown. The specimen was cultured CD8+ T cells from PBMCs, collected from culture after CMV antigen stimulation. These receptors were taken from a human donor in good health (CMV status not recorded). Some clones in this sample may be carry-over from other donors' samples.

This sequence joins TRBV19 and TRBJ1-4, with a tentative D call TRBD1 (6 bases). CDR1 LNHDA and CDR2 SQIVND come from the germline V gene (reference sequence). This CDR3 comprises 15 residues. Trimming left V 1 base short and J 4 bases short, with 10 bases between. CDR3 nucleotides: TGTGCCAGTAGTATAGGGGGGACAAGTAATGAAAAACTGTTTTTT. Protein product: CASSIGGTSNEKLFF.

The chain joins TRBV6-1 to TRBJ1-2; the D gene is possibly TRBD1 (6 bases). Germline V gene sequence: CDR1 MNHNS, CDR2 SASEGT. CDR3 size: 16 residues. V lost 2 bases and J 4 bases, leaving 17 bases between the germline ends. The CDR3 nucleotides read TGTGCCAGCAGTGAATTGTTGGGGACACTGACCTATGGCTACACCTTC. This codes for CASSELLGTLTYGYTF.